Shown below are 13 T cell receptor beta chains from a single sample sequenced in a study of T cell repertoires in cytomegalovirus infection. Antigens of these TCRs are unknown. TCRdb processed the reads anew with MiXCR; each CDR3 protein has one entry. This table has roughly 730,000 distinct CDR3 sequences, roughly 36% appearing once. Sequenced here: cultured PBMCs, sampled from culture after CMV antigen stimulation. Every receptor here comes from a human donor in good health (CMV status not recorded). Some clones in this sample may be carry-over from other donors' samples.

The V call is TRBV7-6, the J call TRBJ1-3; TRBD1 matches 7 bases. Per the germline V gene, CDR1 is SGHVS and CDR2 is FNYEAQ. The CDR3 consists of 19 residues. The V gene end was trimmed by 5 bases and the J gene end by 0 bases; junction bases not matched to a gene: 16. This CDR3 is CASSLIPGVRGSSGNTIYF. CDR3 bases: TGTGCCAGCAGCCTAATACCGGGCGTCAGGGGGAGCTCTGGAAACACCATATATTTT. Variable domain in full (rest from reference TRBV7-6 and TRBJ1-3): GAGVSQSPRYKVTKRGQDVALRCDPISGHVSLYWYRQALGQGPEFLTYFNYEAQQDKSGLPNDRFSAERPEGSISTLTIQRTEQRDSAMYRCASSLIPGVRGSSGNTIYFGEGSWLTVV.

The chain recombines TRBV15 with TRBJ1-1; the D gene is possibly TRBD1 (6 bases). The germline V gene has CDR1 LNHNV and CDR2 YYDKDF (reference sequence). The V gene lost 4 bases and the J gene lost 1 base, with 13 bases spanning the gap. There are 15 residues in the CDR3. In DNA, the CDR3 is TGTGCCACCAGCATCCGAGGCAGGGGGAACACTGAAGCTTTCTTT. As protein: CATSIRGRGNTEAFF.

The CDR3 region is CASSGRQGGGETQYF. CDR3 sequence (DNA): TGTGCCAGCAGCGGAAGACAGGGTGGGGGAGAGACCCAGTACTTC. This rearrangement joins TRBV5-4 to TRBJ2-5; the match to TRBD1 covers 7 bases. Unmatched junction bases numbered 10, after V lost 4 bases and J lost 4 bases. Per the germline V gene, CDR1 is SGHNT and CDR2 is YYREEE (reference sequence). CDR3 length: 15 residues.

This clonotype has just a few counts. The chain links TRBV10-3 to TRBJ2-5; D unresolved. Between the trimmed V and J ends, which lost 8 bases and 2 bases, there was a span of 12 bases. The length of the CDR3 is 13 residues. The V gene's germline CDR1 is ENHRY and CDR2 SYGVKD. The CDR3 DNA follows: TGTGCCATCGAGTCTGGCGCACAAGAGACCCAGTACTTC. Its protein is CAIESGAQETQYF.

The table lists this clonotype with a few counts. This rearrangement joins TRBV6-5 to TRBJ2-7, with D possibly matching TRBD2 (5 bases). The CDR3 has 12 residues. CDR1 MNHEY and CDR2 SVGAGI come from the germline V gene. V was shortened by 4 bases and J by 7 bases, with 11 bases between the two germline ends. The CDR3 spells CASSFPRGEQYF. The DNA for the CDR3 is TGTGCCAGCAGTTTTCCGCGAGGGGAGCAGTACTTC.

The table lists this clonotype with many counts. The chain combines TRBV7-2 with TRBJ2-2; tentatively, D is TRBD1 (6 bases). The CDR3 totals 16 residues. The V end lost 4 bases, the J end lost 1 base, and 13 bases lay between the germline ends. Germline CDR1 and CDR2: SGHTA and FQGNSA. The CDR3 spells CASSWTGTKNTGELFF. The CDR3, as DNA: TGTGCCAGCAGCTGGACCGGGACAAAGAACACCGGGGAGCTGTTTTTT.

This clonotype was seen a few times. A much larger clone lies one base from this, so it may be a read error. The chain joins TRBV7-9 to TRBJ2-3; TRBD2 matches at 10 bases. CDR1 and CDR2 (germline): SEHNR, FQNEAQ (reference sequence). CDR3 length: 14 amino acids. V trimming: 6 bases; J trimming: 1 base; junction bases outside the gene matches: 1. In DNA form, the CDR3 reads TGTGCCAGCAGGGGGACTAGCGGCACAGATACGCAGTATTTT. It is translated as CASRGTSGTDTQYF.

The sample holds many counts of this clonotype. The rearrangement links TRBV7-2 to TRBJ1-6, with D tentatively TRBD1 (5 bases). Germline CDR1 SGHTA, CDR2 FQGNSA. This CDR3 comprises 15 residues. Deletions cut 4 bases from V and 1 base from J, with 8 bases between. This CDR3 is CASSSRQSYNSPLHF. For the CDR3, the DNA is TGTGCCAGCAGCTCTCGACAGTCCTATAATTCACCCCTCCACTTT. Full variable domain (rest looked up from reference TRBV7-2 and TRBJ1-6): GAGVSQSPSNKVTEKGKDVELRCDPISGHTALYWYRQSLGQGLEFLIYFQGNSAPDKSGLPSDRFSAERTGGSVSTLTIQRTQQEDSAVYLCASSSRQSYNSPLHFGNGTRLTVT.

This clonotype has a handful of counts. The rearrangement links TRBV11-3 to TRBJ1-1; no clear D. Trimming took off 4 bases at V and 7 bases at J, with 16 bases between the two ends. Germline CDR1 and CDR2: SGHNT and YENEEA. The CDR3 loop spans 14 amino acids. The CDR3 loop is CASSSGRGGSEAFF. The CDR3 DNA reads TGTGCCAGCAGCTCAGGCCGGGGAGGGAGTGAAGCTTTCTTT.

This clonotype was detected only a few times. This rearrangement joins TRBV7-6 to TRBJ2-7; 7 nucleotides align to TRBD1. Germline values: CDR1 SGHVS, CDR2 FNYEAQ. This CDR3 is 15 amino acids long. V dropped 5 bases and J dropped 4; count of bases not matched to a gene: 11. CDR3 coding DNA: TGTGCCAGCAGCCCAACAGGGGCCCCCCCTTACGAGCAGTACTTC. The encoded protein is CASSPTGAPPYEQYF.

V is TRBV20-1 and J is TRBJ1-1, with D perhaps TRBD1 (5 bases). Germline CDR1 DFQATT, CDR2 SNEGSKA (reference sequence). The length of the CDR3 is 17 residues. Trimming pared 2 bases from V and 7 bases from J, leaving 26 bases between. CDR3 residues: CSARRTYGSPGDDEAFF. In DNA, the CDR3 is TGCAGTGCTAGAAGGACGTACGGGTCTCCGGGGGATGATGAAGCTTTCTTT.

This chain joins TRBV7-2 and TRBJ2-7; D gene uncertain. Germline V gives CDR1 SGHTA, CDR2 FQGNSA. The CDR3 runs 14 residues. Trimming stripped 4 bases from V and 0 bases from J, with 10 bases between. Here the CDR3 DNA reads TGTGCCAGCAGCTCAGACATCTTCTCCTACGAGCAGTACTTC. It yields the protein CASSSDIFSYEQYF. Using reference TRBV7-2 and TRBJ2-7 for the parts outside the CDR3, the full variable domain is GAGVSQSPSNKVTEKGKDVELRCDPISGHTALYWYRQSLGQGLEFLIYFQGNSAPDKSGLPSDRFSAERTGGSVSTLTIQRTQQEDSAVYLCASSSDIFSYEQYFGPGTRLTVT.

The chain joins TRBV20-1 to TRBJ2-7; 7 bases line up with TRBD1. Germline CDR1 DFQATT, CDR2 SNEGSKA (reference sequence). This CDR3 is built from 13 residues. Unmatched junction bases numbered 3, after V lost 4 bases and J lost 0 bases. CDR3 sequence reads: CSAMGQNSYEQYF. The CDR3 DNA reads as TGCAGTGCTATGGGACAGAACTCCTACGAGCAGTACTTC.